This T cell receptor beta chain was profiled in a study of beta chain features in type 1 diabetes. Germline-derived CDR1 and CDR2 are MNHNS and SASEGT. There are 12 residues in the CDR3. Deletions cut 6 bases from V and 6 bases from J, with 10 bases between. Sequenced material consisted of expressed TCRB transcripts (all of the isolated RNA was reverse transcribed). Clones were read by immunoSEQ multiplex PCR, and TCRdb kept only the in-frame ones, dropping some. The table lists about 130,000 clones, 9.2% of them singletons, with 0.6% to 0.85% in the top ten. This clone was picked up a small number of times.

The source is a man younger than 35 in good health. The chain uses TRBV6-1 and TRBJ2-3; D possibly corresponds to TRBD1 (6 bases). Material: central memory CD4+ T cells from blood. CDR3 nucleotide sequence: TGTGCCAGCAGGGGGCAGGGGGATACGCAGTATTTT. The encoded protein is CASRGQGDTQYF.